Detailed here is one T cell receptor (beta chain). Its antigen is still unknown. This sample is drawn from a study of T cell repertoires in cytomegalovirus infection. Findings of the study overall: There were carriers of CMV plus the relevant HLA, and cumulative public TCR beta family frequency identified them.

There are 14 residues in the CDR3. CDR1 is DFQATT and CDR2 is SNEGSKA in the germline V gene (reference sequence). V shed 3 bases and J shed 5 bases, with 16 bases lying between them. A single record per CDR3 protein comes from TCRdb applying MiXCR to the reads. The sample records about 160,000 distinct CDR3 sequences, roughly 15% being singletons. This clonotype originated in a human donor in good health (CMV status not recorded). Some clones in this sample may be carry-over from other donors' samples. The V and J genes are TRBV20-1 and TRBJ2-5; weak D call: TRBD1 (6 bases). The sample comprised CD8+ T cells from PBMCs. The CDR3 is CSASGEGVMETQYF. CDR3 nucleotides: TGCAGTGCTAGTGGTGAGGGGGTGATGGAGACCCAGTACTTC.